These 19 T cell receptor beta chains were sequenced from one sample in a study of cytomegalovirus exposure and HLA in healthy donors. A multiplex PCR was run with 60 Vbeta primers and 13 Jbeta primers. Repertoires were generated with immunoSEQ multiplex PCR, while TCRdb's copy carries only in-frame clones and drops some. The table records 100,000 to 150,000 clones, about 79% of them present only once. The sequenced sample consisted of PBMCs. The receptors were sampled from a woman aged 45-59 years in good health and CMV-seronegative.

The rearrangement links TRBV15 to TRBJ2-7; 8 nucleotides agree with TRBD2. The CDR3 covers 14 residues. Trimming cost V 0 bases and J 8 bases; bases outside gene matches: 6. CDR1 and CDR2 from the germline V gene are LNHNV and YYDKDF (reference sequence). The DNA of the CDR3 is TGTGCCACCAGCAGAGATCGGGAGGGCCTCCAGCAGTACTTC. Translation: CATSRDREGLQQYF. The variable domain in full, with the rest retrieved from reference TRBV15 and TRBJ2-7, is DAMVIQNPRYQVTQFGKPVTLSCSQTLNHNVMYWYQQKSSQAPKLLFHYYDKDFNNEADTPDNFQSRRPNTSFCFLDIRSPGLGDTAMYLCATSRDREGLQQYFGPGTRLTVT.

The V call is TRBV5-1, the J call TRBJ1-6; D ambiguous. The germline gives CDR1 SGHRS, CDR2 YFSETQ. The ends were cut back, 4 bases at V and 14 bases at J, with 16 bases in the middle. The CDR3 spans 13 residues. The CDR3 reads CASSTEGPVALHF. The CDR3 region has the DNA TGCGCCAGCAGCACCGAGGGTCCCGTGGCCCTCCACTTT. Full variable domain (outside the CDR3, taken from reference TRBV5-1 and TRBJ1-6): KAGVTQTPRYLIKTRGQQVTLSCSPISGHRSVSWYQQTPGQGLQFLFEYFSETQRNKGNFPGRFSGRQFSNSRSEMNVSTLELGDSALYLCASSTEGPVALHFGNGTRLTVT.

This clone came up a few times. An end of the junction does not agree with germline; a read error may underlie this. The chain couples TRBV10-3 to TRBJ2-5; 9 nucleotides agree with TRBD1. The CDR3 spans 14 residues. Germline V gene sequence: CDR1 ENHRY, CDR2 SYGVKD. Here the CDR3 reads CAISNRGRQEAQYF. The CDR3 DNA reads TGTGCCATCAGTAACAGGGGGCGCCAAGAGGCCCAGTACTTC.

The chain has TRBV23-1 and TRBJ2-7; the D gene is possibly TRBD1 (8 bases). TRBV23-1 is annotated as an ORF whose role is uncertain. Trimming stripped 1 base from V and 4 bases from J, with 14 bases between. CDR3 length equals 15 residues. The CDR3 nucleotides are TGCGCCAGCAGTCAATTACAGGGGGGGGTTTACGAGCAGTACTTC. Translated, it gives CASSQLQGGVYEQYF.

V is TRBV28 and J is TRBJ1-3; D gene ambiguous. The V gene lost 7 bases and the J gene lost 0 bases, with 13 bases spanning the gap. CDR3 length: 15 residues. Germline lookup yields CDR1 MDHEN and CDR2 SYDVKM. In DNA, the CDR3 is TGTGCCAGCACCGGGGTTCCCCACTCTGGAAACACCATATATTTT. Protein sequence: CASTGVPHSGNTIYF.

The chain couples TRBV30 to TRBJ1-6, with D perhaps TRBD1 (5 bases). CDR3 length: 14 amino acids. Germline CDR1 GTSNPN, CDR2 SVGIG (reference sequence). V lost 2 bases to trimming and J lost 8 bases, with 13 bases between them. CDR3 in DNA: TGTGCCTGGAGTTCGGGTCAGACAGATTCACCCCTCCACTTT. This encodes CAWSSGQTDSPLHF.

A single count supports this clone. V is TRBV5-4 and J is TRBJ2-1; 9 bases are a match to TRBD2. CDR1 SGHNT and CDR2 YYREEE come from the germline V gene (reference sequence). The junction had 3 bases not matched to a gene; V was cut back by 1 base and J by 7 bases. The CDR3 totals 14 residues. Here the CDR3 DNA reads TGTGCCAGCAGCTTGTCGACTAGCGGAAATGAGCAGTTCTTC. Translation gives CASSLSTSGNEQFF. The full variable domain, in which reference TRBV5-4 and TRBJ2-1 provide the parts outside the CDR3, is ETGVTQSPTHLIKTRGQQVTLRCSSQSGHNTVSWYQQALGQGPQFIFQYYREEENGRGNFPPRFSGLQFPNYSSELNVNALELDDSALYLCASSLSTSGNEQFFGPGTRLTVL.

This clone was observed a few times. The chain has TRBV5-6 and TRBJ2-1; 9 bases fit TRBD1. Per germline, CDR1 SGHDT and CDR2 YYEEEE. V gave up 1 base and J gave up 9 bases; unmatched junction bases: 2. CDR3 size: 13 residues. The CDR3 region is CASSLNRGREQFF. The CDR3 DNA reads as TGTGCCAGCAGCTTGAACAGGGGGCGTGAGCAGTTCTTC.

The V call is TRBV28, the J call TRBJ1-5; 10 positions match TRBD1. V gave up 6 bases and J gave up 10 bases; unmatched junction bases: 6. Germline lookup yields CDR1 MDHEN and CDR2 SYDVKM. The CDR3 has 13 residues. As DNA, the CDR3 is TGTGCCAGCAGCGGACAGGGGGTGGGACCCCAGCATTTT. It translates to CASSGQGVGPQHF.

The rearrangement links TRBV2 to TRBJ2-7, with 8 bases fitting TRBD2. This CDR3 spans 16 amino acids. Germline V gene lookup returns CDR1 SNHLY and CDR2 FYNNEI. Trimming cost V 0 bases and J 0 bases; bases outside gene matches: 4. CDR3 bases: TGTGCCAGCAGTGAAGCGCTTGGGACTAGCTCCTACGAGCAGTACTTC. Encoded protein: CASSEALGTSSYEQYF.

The V gene is TRBV23-1, the J gene TRBJ2-3, with TRBD2 matching over 9 bases. TRBV23-1 is labeled an ORF, and its function is uncertain. With V trimmed by 9 bases and J by 4 bases, 11 bases remained unmatched. The CDR3 spans 15 residues. CDR3 in DNA: TGCGCCAGGAGACCTTGCGGGAGGGCCCCAGATACGCAGTATTTT. Protein sequence: CARRPCGRAPDTQYF.

V gene TRBV6-1 combines with J gene TRBJ1-1; D is ambiguous. V lost 7 bases and J 5 bases, leaving 20 bases between the germline ends. Germline V CDR1 and CDR2: MNHNS, SASEGT. CDR3 length: 15 amino acids. The CDR3 bases are TGTGCCAGCAACCCACCATCTAGGTTCGGGACTGAAGCTTTCTTT. Its translation: CASNPPSRFGTEAFF.

The CDR3 here is CASGTGDNTIYF. The CDR3 DNA follows: TGTGCCAGTGGAACAGGGGATAACACCATATATTTT. The chain combines TRBV19 with TRBJ1-3; 7 nucleotides align to TRBD1. CDR1 and CDR2 from the germline V gene are LNHDA and SQIVND (reference sequence). This CDR3 has 12 amino acids. The ends lost 8 bases at V and 7 bases at J; junction bases unmatched: 5.

The rearrangement links TRBV6-5 to TRBJ2-5, with TRBD2 matching over 9 bases. The CDR3 is made up of 16 amino acids. CDR1 is MNHEY, CDR2 SVGAGI, per germline. V trimming: 0 bases; J trimming: 5 bases; junction bases outside the gene matches: 7. The CDR3 loop is CASSYSSASGTETQYF. DNA of the CDR3: TGTGCCAGCAGTTACTCCTCGGCTAGCGGGACTGAGACCCAGTACTTC.

This chain links TRBV5-4 with TRBJ2-6; no reliable D call. Germline-derived CDR1 and CDR2 are SGHNT and YYREEE (reference sequence). V was pared by 2 bases and J by 0 bases, with 6 bases between. The CDR3 loop spans 15 amino acids. CDR3 DNA sequence: TGTGCCAGCAGCTTCCGACTCTCTGGGGCCAACGTCCTGACTTTC. This sequence encodes CASSFRLSGANVLTF.

This clone was recorded once. This CDR3 is CASSEESGGYNEQFF. As DNA, the CDR3 is TGTGCCAGCAGTGAGGAGTCAGGGGGCTACAATGAGCAGTTCTTC. The rearrangement links TRBV6-1 to TRBJ2-1; TRBD1 aligns across 7 bases. Trimming removed 3 bases from V and 3 bases from J; junction bases left unmatched: 5. Germline V CDR1 and CDR2: MNHNS, SASEGT. This CDR3 is built from 15 residues.

This clone came up once. The chain recombines TRBV28 with TRBJ1-5, with a weak D call TRBD1 (5 bases). V lost 3 bases to trimming and J lost 8 bases, with 8 bases between them. This CDR3 spans 12 amino acids. Germline assignment: CDR1 MDHEN and CDR2 SYDVKM. The CDR3 nucleotides read TGTGCCAGCAGTTTCACGGACAAGCCCCAGCATTTT. Its protein is CASSFTDKPQHF.

The chain uses TRBV7-2 and TRBJ1-2, with TRBD1 matching 8 bases. The CDR3 totals 15 residues. Trimming took 4 bases from V and 0 from J; bases not matched to a gene: 4. The germline CDR1 and CDR2 sequences are SGHTA and FQGNSA. The CDR3 DNA sequence: TGTGCCAGCAGCTCAACAGGGGGGGCTAACTATGGCTACACCTTC. It yields the protein CASSSTGGANYGYTF.

This clone has just one count. V usage is TRBV19 and J usage is TRBJ2-4, with TRBD2 matching 12 bases. The V gene's germline CDR1 is LNHDA and CDR2 SQIVND (reference sequence). The V segment lost 5 bases and the J segment 8 bases; nucleotides outside the gene matches: 4. This CDR3 region has 14 residues. CDR3 residues: CASSPTSGSDIQYF. In DNA form, the CDR3 reads TGTGCCAGTAGTCCGACTAGCGGGAGTGACATTCAGTACTTC. The complete variable domain, with remaining parts taken from reference TRBV19 and TRBJ2-4, reads DGGITQSPKYLFRKEGQNVTLSCEQNLNHDAMYWYRQDPGQGLRLIYYSQIVNDFQKGDIAEGYSVSREKKESFPLTVTSAQKNPTAFYLCASSPTSGSDIQYFGAGTRLSVL.